This TCR beta chain comes out of a study of Graves' ophthalmopathy and Graves' hyperthyroidism (dated by TCRdb to the late 2010s). Regarding the study in general: Peripheral blood samples were taken at the time of initial diagnosis, before any treatment was given. In total, 135 blood samples were TCR-sequenced: around 42 ophthalmopathy, 80 or so hyperthyroidism and some 17 hyperthyroidism-to-ophthalmopathy patients. To explore V-J signatures that separate ophthalmopathy from hyperthyroidism, a discovery set of about a hundred patients was enrolled, consisting of about 43 with ophthalmopathy and under 65 with stable hyperthyroidism. Once sampling was done, hyperthyroidism patients were given methimazole at a starting dose of 30 mg daily, while ophthalmopathy patients were given high-dose intravenous methylprednisolone. The study used signatures of the TCR beta repertoire to tell Graves' ophthalmopathy apart from Graves' hyperthyroidism and to predict which patients would progress to ophthalmopathy. An independent validation cohort comprised about 20 hyperthyroidism patients and around 16 patients who later progressed from hyperthyroidism to ophthalmopathy. The roughly 99 discovery patients were divided at random into training and test sets in a 7:3 ratio. In a handful of hyperthyroidism patients, the T-cell repertoire of thyroid tissue was compared with the T-cell repertoire of blood. Paper-wide results and their limitations: In validation, the model predicted ophthalmopathy progression with about 64% sensitivity and about 73% specificity; eleven to twelve predicted patients were CT-confirmed with GO in a median of about 6.2 months. In cross-validation, the 13-signature model distinguished ophthalmopathy from stable hyperthyroidism with around 90% sensitivity and about 81% specificity, while in the test set the corresponding values were around 79% and 71%. Most expanded thyroid clonotypes with frequency above 0.001 were also detected in blood, suggesting blood repertoires may reflect the thyroid immune response. Sample size was not predetermined statistically, and investigators were not blinded to group allocation.

A patient counted as having stable hyperthyroidism if there was no progression to ophthalmopathy within 18 months of follow-up. Hyperthyroidism patients were newly diagnosed, were aged 18 to 65 years, and had a disease duration under 2 months. Patients with other autoimmune diseases, uncontrolled infections, pregnancy or lactation were excluded. Clinical symptoms, serum thyroxine, TRAb, thyroid ultrasound and orbital computed tomography were used for diagnosis. Using Ficoll-Paque density gradient centrifugation, PBMCs were isolated from 8.5 to 10 ml of fresh peripheral blood. Trizol reagent was used to extract the total RNA, and its quality was then checked on an Agilent 2100 Bioanalyzer. For repertoire sequencing, the TCR beta CDR3 regions were amplified from RNA transcripts. HTBI primers and the Qiagen OneStep RT-PCR kit were used in a first-round RT-PCR, which was followed by a second-round multiplex PCR, size selection and purification. Sequencing of the libraries was carried out on an Illumina HiSeq2000 in paired-end mode with 100 bp reads. As for the authors' bioinformatics: Reads were processed with SOAPnuke, discarding reads with adapters, uncalled bases, mean Phred below 15, or no exact constant-primer or identifier match. High-quality paired reads were merged with COPE v1.2.5. Each unique nucleotide sequence was treated as a clonotype, and MiTCR v1.1 was used to align the clonotypes to the IMGT TRB V, D and J references. The analysis was limited to V-J combinations with a frequency above 0.0001, which together covered just over 98% of the repertoires. For each V-J combination, a TCR clonal expansion and chaos score was defined as F50 clonal expansion divided by the chaos observed in the TCRdist matrix. Features were reduced by Welch's t-statistics and random forest to 10 to 15 V-J combinations, which fed a naive Bayes classifier. The similarity between thyroid and blood repertoires was quantified using the Morisita-Horn index. Using fastp at Q25 and MiXCR, TCRdb reprocessed the public reads and kept productive beta chains. Merged by CDR3 protein, the rows form single entries marked with the most common genes and DNA. The V and J calls reflect TCRdb's pipeline rather than the authors' work. The sample data list hundreds of thousands of distinct CDR3 sequences, and around a fifth of these were observed just once. Of the sample, 7.1% is held by the ten largest clones.

This clonotype has a handful of counts. Its antigen is not yet known. There are no base qualities to consult, and no much larger clone falls within one base. Based on the germline V gene (reference sequence), the CDR1 and CDR2 sequences are WNHNN and SYGVQD. V is clipped by 7 bases and J by 1 base, and the sequence between their germline boundaries is 13 bases long. The CDR3 goes from the cysteine to the phenylalanine over 14 residues. Of all the DNA, just the CDR3 is kept, 42 bases in frame from base 1. In this chain, TRBV10-1 is recombined with TRBJ1-1; the D gene is possibly TRBD1, with 5 bases matching. The clonotype originates from a woman younger than 30 with stable Graves' hyperthyroidism. Some clones in this sample may be carry-over from other donors' samples. Donor details come from another sample of the same person, matched by shared clones. The sample consisted of peripheral blood. The CDR3 reads CASIRRDANTEAFF. The DNA sequence is TGCGCCAGCATTCGCAGGGACGCGAACACTGAAGCTTTCTTT.